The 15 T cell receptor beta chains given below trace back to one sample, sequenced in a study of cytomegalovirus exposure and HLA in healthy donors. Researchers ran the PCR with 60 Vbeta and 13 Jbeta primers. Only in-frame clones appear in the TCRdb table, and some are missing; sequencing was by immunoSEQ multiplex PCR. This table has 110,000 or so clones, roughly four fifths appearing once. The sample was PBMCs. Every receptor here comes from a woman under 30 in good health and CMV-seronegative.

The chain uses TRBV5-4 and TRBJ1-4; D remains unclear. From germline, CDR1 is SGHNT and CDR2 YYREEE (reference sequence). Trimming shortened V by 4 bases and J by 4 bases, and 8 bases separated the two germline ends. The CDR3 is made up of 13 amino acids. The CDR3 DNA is TGTGCCAGCAGCCCCGGGGATAATGAAAAACTGTTTTTT. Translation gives CASSPGDNEKLFF.

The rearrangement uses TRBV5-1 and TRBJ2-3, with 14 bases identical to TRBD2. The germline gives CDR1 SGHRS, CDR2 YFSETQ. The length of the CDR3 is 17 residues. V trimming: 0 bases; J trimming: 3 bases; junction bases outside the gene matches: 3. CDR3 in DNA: TGCGCCAGCAGCTTGGGGACTAGCGGGGGGAGGACAGATACGCAGTATTTT. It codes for CASSLGTSGGRTDTQYF. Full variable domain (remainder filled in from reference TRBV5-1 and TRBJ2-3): KAGVTQTPRYLIKTRGQQVTLSCSPISGHRSVSWYQQTPGQGLQFLFEYFSETQRNKGNFPGRFSGRQFSNSRSEMNVSTLELGDSALYLCASSLGTSGGRTDTQYFGPGTRLTVL.

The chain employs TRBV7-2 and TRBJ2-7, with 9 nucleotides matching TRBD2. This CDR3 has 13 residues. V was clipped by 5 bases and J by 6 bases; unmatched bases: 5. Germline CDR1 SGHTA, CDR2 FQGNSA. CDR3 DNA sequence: TGTGCCAGCAGCCACCGTAGCGGGGGCGAGCAGTACGTC. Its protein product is CASSHRSGGEQYV.

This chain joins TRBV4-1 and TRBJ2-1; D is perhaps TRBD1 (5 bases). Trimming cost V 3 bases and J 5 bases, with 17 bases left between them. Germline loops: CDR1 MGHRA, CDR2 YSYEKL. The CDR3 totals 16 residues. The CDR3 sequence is CASSHLTIGVDNEQFF. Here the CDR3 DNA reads TGCGCCAGCAGCCACCTTACGATAGGGGTTGACAATGAGCAGTTCTTC.

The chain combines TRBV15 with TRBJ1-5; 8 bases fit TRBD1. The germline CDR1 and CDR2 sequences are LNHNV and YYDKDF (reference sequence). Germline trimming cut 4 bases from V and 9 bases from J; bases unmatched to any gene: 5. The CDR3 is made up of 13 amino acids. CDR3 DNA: TGTGCCACCAGCACCCTAGACAGGGGGCCCCAGCATTTT. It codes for CATSTLDRGPQHF.

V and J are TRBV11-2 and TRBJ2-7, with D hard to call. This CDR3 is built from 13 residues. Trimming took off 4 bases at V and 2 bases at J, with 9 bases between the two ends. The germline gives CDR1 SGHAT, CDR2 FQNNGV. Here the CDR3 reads CASSSLRTYEQYF. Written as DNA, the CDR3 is TGTGCCAGCAGCTCCCTCAGAACCTACGAGCAGTACTTC. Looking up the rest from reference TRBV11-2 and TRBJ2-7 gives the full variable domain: EAGVAQSPRYKIIEKRQSVAFWCNPISGHATLYWYQQILGQGPKLLIQFQNNGVVDDSQLPKDRFSAERLKGVDSTLKIQPAKLEDSAVYLCASSSLRTYEQYFGPGTRLTVT.

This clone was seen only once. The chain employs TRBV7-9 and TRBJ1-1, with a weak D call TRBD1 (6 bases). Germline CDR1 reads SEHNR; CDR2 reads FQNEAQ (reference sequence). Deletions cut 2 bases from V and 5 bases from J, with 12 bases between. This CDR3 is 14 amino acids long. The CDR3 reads CASSLTGGATEAFF. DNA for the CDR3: TGTGCCAGCAGCTTAACGGGGGGGGCGACTGAAGCTTTCTTT.

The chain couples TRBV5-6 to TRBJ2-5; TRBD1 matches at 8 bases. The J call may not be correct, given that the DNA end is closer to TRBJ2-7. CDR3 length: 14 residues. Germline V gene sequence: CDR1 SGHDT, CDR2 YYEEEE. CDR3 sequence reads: CASSPTGVPYEQYF. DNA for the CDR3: TGTGCCAGCAGCCCGACAGGGGTGCCTTACGAGCAGTACTTC.

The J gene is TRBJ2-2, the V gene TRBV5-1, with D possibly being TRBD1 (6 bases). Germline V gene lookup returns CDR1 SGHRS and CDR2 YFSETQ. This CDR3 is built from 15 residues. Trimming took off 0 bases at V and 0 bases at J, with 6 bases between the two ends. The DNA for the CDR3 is TGCGCCAGCAGCTTGGCAGGGGCGAACACCGGGGAGCTGTTTTTT. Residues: CASSLAGANTGELFF.

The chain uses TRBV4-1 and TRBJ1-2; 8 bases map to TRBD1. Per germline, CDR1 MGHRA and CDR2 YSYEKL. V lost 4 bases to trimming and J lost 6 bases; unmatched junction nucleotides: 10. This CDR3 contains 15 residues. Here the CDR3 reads CASSRGTGILDGYTF. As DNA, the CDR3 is TGCGCCAGCAGCCGCGGGACAGGAATTTTAGATGGCTACACCTTC.

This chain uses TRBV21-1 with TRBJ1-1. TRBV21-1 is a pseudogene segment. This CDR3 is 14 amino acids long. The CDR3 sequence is CASSLTYGTTEAFF. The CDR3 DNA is TGTGCCAGCAGCCTGACTTATGGAACCACTGAAGCTTTCTTT.

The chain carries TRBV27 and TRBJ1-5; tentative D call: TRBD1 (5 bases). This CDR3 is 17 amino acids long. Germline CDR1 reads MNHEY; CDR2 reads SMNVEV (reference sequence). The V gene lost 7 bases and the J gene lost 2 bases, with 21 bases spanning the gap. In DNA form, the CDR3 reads TGTGCCAGCAAAGAGACGGGGGACCTGTATGGCAATCAGCCCCAGCATTTT. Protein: CASKETGDLYGNQPQHF.

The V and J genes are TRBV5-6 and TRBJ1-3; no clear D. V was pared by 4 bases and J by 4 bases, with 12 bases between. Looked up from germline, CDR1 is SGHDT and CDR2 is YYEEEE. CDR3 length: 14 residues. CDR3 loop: CASSPRGTGNTIYF. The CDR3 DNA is TGTGCCAGCAGCCCCCGAGGAACGGGAAACACCATATATTTT.

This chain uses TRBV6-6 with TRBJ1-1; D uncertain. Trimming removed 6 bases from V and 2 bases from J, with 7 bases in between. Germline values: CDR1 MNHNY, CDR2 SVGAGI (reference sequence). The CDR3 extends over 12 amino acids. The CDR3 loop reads CASSQKNTEAFF. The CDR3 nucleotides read TGTGCCAGCAGCCAGAAAAACACTGAAGCTTTCTTT.

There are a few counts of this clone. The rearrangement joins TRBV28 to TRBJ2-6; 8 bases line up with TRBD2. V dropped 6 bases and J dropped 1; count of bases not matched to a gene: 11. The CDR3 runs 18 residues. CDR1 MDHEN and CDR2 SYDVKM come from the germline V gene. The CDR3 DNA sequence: TGTGCCAGCAGCCCTCGAAGGCGGGAGGTGTCTGGGGCCAACGTCCTGACTTTC. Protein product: CASSPRRREVSGANVLTF.